This T cell receptor (beta chain) was found in a study of T cell responses to AZD1222 COVID-19 vaccine. Here immunoSEQ multiplex PCR was the method, and the copy in TCRdb shows in-frame clones only, minus some. The data show more than 85,000 clones, approximately 86% seen once. The CDR3 contains 16 residues. V was pared by 3 bases and J by 0 bases, with 13 bases between. Germline CDR1 reads SGDLS; CDR2 reads YYNGEE. The receptor was derived from an adult in good health. The rearrangement uses TRBV9 and TRBJ1-3; D is unclear. This specimen consisted of peripheral blood, obtained on day 0 of AZD1222 vaccination. CDR3 sequence reads: CASSAPTPTSGNTIYF. In DNA form, the CDR3 reads TGTGCCAGCAGCGCACCGACACCAACCTCTGGAAACACCATATATTTT.